A selection of T cell receptor beta chains follows, all from one sample in a study of blood T cells in healthy people across ages. TCRdb fed the 5' RACE reads into MiXCR, producing one record per CDR3 protein. The data contain about 900,000 distinct CDR3 sequences, roughly 48% of them singletons. Source material: blood. Every receptor here comes from a man aged 25 to 40 in good health. The CDR3 runs from the conserved cysteine through the conserved F or W. D genes are given only for firm matches. Size tells how often a clone was seen (once, few, many) or the class of an expanded clone, and some rows leave it out.

.	TRBV4-1	TRBJ2-3	TRBD2	CASSSPGTSGGATDTQYF	TGCGCCAGCAGCTCCCCCGGGACTAGCGGGGGGGCCACAGATACGCAGTATTTT
.	TRBV27	TRBJ2-2	.	CASKMRDENTGELFF	TGTGCCAGCAAGATGAGGGATGAGAACACCGGGGAGCTGTTTTTT
few	TRBV6-2/TRBV6-3	TRBJ2-1	.	CASSLGQRKYNEQFF	TGTGCCAGCAGCCTCGGACAGCGAAAGTACAATGAGCAGTTCTTC
few	TRBV5-1	TRBJ2-3	.	CASREGADTQYF	TGCGCCAGCAGGGAAGGGGCAGATACGCAGTATTTT
.	TRBV20-1	TRBJ2-3	TRBD1	CSAKGAINQPQYF	TGCAGTGCTAAGGGGGCAATCAATCAGCCCCAGTATTTT
few	TRBV5-1	TRBJ2-3	.	CASGGTETTDTQYF	TGCGCCAGCGGCGGGACAGAAACTACAGATACGCAGTATTTT
.	TRBV9	TRBJ2-7	.	CASSLAFRHHEQYF	TGTGCCAGCAGCTTGGCCTTCCGGCACCACGAGCAGTACTTC
.	TRBV2	TRBJ2-1	.	CASTLEGYNEQFF	TGTGCCAGCACCCTCGAAGGGTACAATGAGCAGTTCTTC
.	TRBV25-1	TRBJ2-1	.	CASSNHRDRDEQFF	TGTGCCAGCAGTAATCACAGGGATAGGGATGAGCAGTTCTTC
.	TRBV7-2	TRBJ1-1	.	CASSPGGAEAFF	TGTGCCAGCAGCCCCGGGGGGGCGGAAGCTTTCTTT
few	TRBV7-9	TRBJ1-5	.	CASSPTGSSNQPQHF	TGTGCCAGCAGCCCCACAGGGTCCTCCAATCAGCCCCAGCATTTT
.	TRBV20-1	TRBJ1-4	.	CSAGDLAGATNEKLFF	TGCAGTGCTGGAGATCTCGCCGGAGCAACTAATGAAAAACTGTTTTTT
.	TRBV11-3	TRBJ1-5	TRBD1	CASPRRGRQPQHF	TGTGCCAGCCCACGGAGGGGGCGACAGCCCCAGCATTTT
.	TRBV5-4	TRBJ2-5	TRBD1	CASSDRQGQETQYF	TGTGCCAGCAGCGACCGACAGGGGCAAGAGACCCAGTACTTC
.	TRBV5-1	TRBJ2-3	.	CASSLGQRSTDTQYF	TGCGCCAGCAGCTTGGGACAGAGAAGCACAGATACGCAGTATTTT
.	TRBV7-9	TRBJ2-7	TRBD1	CASGWDRLSYEQYF	TGTGCCAGCGGTTGGGACAGGCTGTCCTACGAGCAGTACTTC
.	TRBV4-1	TRBJ2-1	.	CASSQVGAHEQFF	TGCGCCAGCAGCCAAGTCGGCGCTCATGAGCAGTTCTTC